A single sample gave rise to the 29 T cell receptor beta chains below, sequenced in a study of early T cells in non-severe SARS-CoV-2 infection. One entry per CDR3 protein results from TCRdb running MiXCR on the 5' RACE reads. The table records tens of thousands of distinct CDR3 sequences, around 16% of them present only once. Sequences were obtained from whole blood. The source is an adult who was a healthcare worker with PCR-confirmed SARS-CoV-2 infection or an uninfected control (not recorded which).

The V and J genes are TRBV2 and TRBJ2-3; perhaps TRBD1 as D (6 bases). Germline loops: CDR1 SNHLY, CDR2 FYNNEI. The V end was cut by 3 bases, the J end by 0 bases, with 10 bases between. The CDR3 is 15 amino acids. CDR3 nucleotide sequence: TGTGCCAGCAGTGACGGACAGCTTAGCACAGATACGCAGTATTTT. Protein: CASSDGQLSTDTQYF.

This clonotype came up many times. V is TRBV29-1 and J is TRBJ2-7, with a weak D call TRBD1 (5 bases). The CDR3 runs 12 residues. Germline V gene data show CDR1 as SQVTM and CDR2 as ANQGSEA. V was pared by 8 bases and J by 1 base, with 12 bases between. CDR3 sequence (DNA): TGCAGCACCTCGACAGCTTCCTACGAGCAGTACTTC. Residues: CSTSTASYEQYF.

This chain joins TRBV5-1 and TRBJ2-1; D not certain. The CDR3 is 13 residues long. The germline V and J ends were trimmed by 7 bases and 10 bases, with 18 bases remaining between them. CDR1 is SGHRS, CDR2 YFSETQ, per germline. CDR3 in DNA: TGCGCCAGCTCAAAGAACTCCTTTCGCGAGCAGTTCTTC. Protein: CASSKNSFREQFF.

This clonotype occurred a few times. The rearrangement uses TRBV15 and TRBJ2-2, with 9 bases fitting TRBD1. The germline gives CDR1 LNHNV, CDR2 YYDKDF (reference sequence). Trimming removed 2 bases from V and 2 bases from J; junction bases left unmatched: 12. CDR3 size: 19 residues. The CDR3 coding sequence is TGTGCCACCAGCAGACGCCTTAAAATGGGACAGGGCAACACCGGGGAGCTGTTTTTT. Its translation is CATSRRLKMGQGNTGELFF.

This chain links TRBV7-9 with TRBJ1-3, with D maybe TRBD1 (5 bases). Trimming removed 0 bases from V and 2 bases from J, with 8 bases in between. The CDR3 loop spans 15 amino acids. The germline V gene has CDR1 SEHNR and CDR2 FQNEAQ (reference sequence). The CDR3 here is CASSLAGGTGNTIYF. In DNA, the CDR3 is TGTGCCAGCAGCTTAGCGGGGGGAACTGGAAACACCATATATTTT.

The chain uses TRBV27 and TRBJ1-1; the D gene is possibly TRBD1 (5 bases). V gave up 4 bases and J gave up 4 bases, with 13 bases separating them. This CDR3 spans 14 amino acids. The germline V gene encodes CDR1 MNHEY and CDR2 SMNVEV (reference sequence). The CDR3 is CASSSGLGGTEAFF. The DNA of the CDR3 is TGTGCCAGCAGTTCGGGGTTGGGGGGCACTGAAGCTTTCTTT.

The chain carries TRBV7-8 and TRBJ2-1; 7 bases align to TRBD2. Germline lookup yields CDR1 SGHVS and CDR2 FQNEAQ. The junction had 3 bases not matched to a gene; V was cut back by 0 bases and J by 7 bases. This CDR3 comprises 14 residues. Here the CDR3 DNA reads TGTGCCAGCAGCTTAGCGGGAGGGAGTAATGAGCAGTTCTTC. Amino acid sequence: CASSLAGGSNEQFF.

This clonotype has more than one count but fewer than ten. CDR3 coding DNA: TGTGCCATCAGTGAGTCCCGGGACAAAGCCTACGAGCAGTACTTC. It translates to CAISESRDKAYEQYF. The chain joins TRBV10-3 to TRBJ2-7; D is possibly TRBD1 (6 bases). Trimming took 0 bases from V and 2 from J, leaving 11 bases between them. Germline V gene lookup returns CDR1 ENHRY and CDR2 SYGVKD. The CDR3 length is 15 residues.

A few counts support this clonotype. The chain couples TRBV20-1 to TRBJ1-4; D is perhaps TRBD1 (6 bases). Trimming stripped 6 bases from V and 7 bases from J, with 21 bases between. The germline V gene has CDR1 DFQATT and CDR2 SNEGSKA (reference sequence). The CDR3 length is 15 residues. The CDR3 DNA reads TGCAGTGCCTCCCGGGACAACAGGAACCTTGAAAAACTGTTTTTT. Encoded protein: CSASRDNRNLEKLFF.

This sequence joins TRBV28 and TRBJ2-7, with D possibly TRBD2 on 5 matching bases. Per germline, CDR1 MDHEN and CDR2 SYDVKM. CDR3 length: 14 amino acids. The V end lost 7 bases, the J end lost 3 bases, and 16 bases lay between the germline ends. The CDR3 region is CASNAPGRSYEQYF. DNA for the CDR3: TGTGCCAGCAATGCCCCGGGGAGAAGCTACGAGCAGTACTTC. Filled out from reference TRBV28 and TRBJ2-7, the complete variable domain reads DVKVTQSSRYLVKRTGEKVFLECVQDMDHENMFWYRQDPGLGLRLIYFSYDVKMKEKGDIPEGYSVSREKKERFSLILESASTNQTSMYLCASNAPGRSYEQYFGPGTRLTVT.

This clonotype has more than one count but fewer than ten. The chain carries TRBV6-1 and TRBJ2-7; 11 bases map to TRBD1. Trimming took 4 bases from V and 2 from J; bases not matched to a gene: 7. This CDR3 region has 16 residues. CDR1 and CDR2 (germline): MNHNS, SASEGT. The CDR3 sequence is CASSGHPGQGAYEQYF. CDR3 sequence (DNA): TGTGCCAGCAGTGGACACCCGGGACAGGGGGCCTACGAGCAGTACTTC.

This clonotype was counted ten times or more. The chain employs TRBV29-1 and TRBJ2-5, with 11 bases lining up with TRBD1. V was clipped by 3 bases and J by 7 bases; unmatched bases: 7. Per the germline V gene, CDR1 is SQVTM and CDR2 is ANQGSEA. The CDR3 is made up of 14 amino acids. CDR3 sequence reads: CSVDRTGGWGTQYF. The CDR3 DNA sequence: TGCAGCGTTGACAGGACAGGGGGCTGGGGGACCCAGTACTTC.

This clonotype was observed a handful of times. The chain is built from TRBV6-2 or TRBV6-3 and TRBJ2-7; D is unresolved. Trimming stripped 1 base from V and 5 bases from J, with 3 bases between. Germline values: CDR1 MNHEY, CDR2 SVGEGT. This CDR3 has 11 residues. In nucleotides, the CDR3 is TGTGCCAGCAGTTACTTACACGAGCAGTACTTC. Its translation: CASSYLHEQYF.

CDR3 sequence reads: CASSPELTTDTQYF. DNA of the CDR3: TGTGCCAGCAGCCCCGAGTTGACCACAGATACGCAGTATTTT. The rearrangement links TRBV14 to TRBJ2-3; D is undetermined. The CDR3 loop spans 14 amino acids. Germline loops: CDR1 SGHDN, CDR2 FVKESK. The V gene lost 4 bases and the J gene lost 2 bases, with 10 bases spanning the gap.

The CDR3 nucleotides are TGTGCCAGCTCACCACAACTAAGCAATCAGCCCCAGCATTTT. Translation: CASSPQLSNQPQHF. V gene TRBV18 combines with J gene TRBJ1-5, with unresolved D. V was pared by 1 base and J by 1 base, with 5 bases between. The V gene's germline CDR1 is KGHSH and CDR2 LQKENI. CDR3 size: 14 residues.

The chain employs TRBV7-9 and TRBJ2-5; D not resolved. Trimming removed 5 bases at V and 0 bases at J, with 4 bases between. The CDR3 spans 12 residues. Germline loops: CDR1 SEHNR, CDR2 FQNEAQ (reference sequence). CDR3 sequence reads: CASSNYQETQYF. The CDR3 coding sequence is TGTGCCAGCAGCAATTACCAAGAGACCCAGTACTTC.

Note on this clonotype: An end of the junction does not agree with germline; a read error may underlie this. The V gene is TRBV6-5, the J gene TRBJ1-2; 12 nucleotides align to TRBD1. Per germline, CDR1 MNHEY and CDR2 SVGAGI. This CDR3 is built from 17 residues. The DNA for the CDR3 is TGTGCCAGCAGCCCAGGGACAGGGGGCATGTCTAACTATGGCTACTCCTTC. Residues: CASSPGTGGMSNYGYSF.

This clonotype has only a few counts. This sequence joins TRBV12-3 or TRBV12-4 and TRBJ2-1; 9 positions agree with TRBD2. With 0 bases clipped from V and 5 bases from J, the junction kept 5 bases outside the gene matches. The CDR3 has 16 residues. In DNA form, the CDR3 reads TGTGCCAGCAGTTTAGCGGGCGGGAGGGCGGACAATGAGCAGTTCTTC. It specifies CASSLAGGRADNEQFF.

This clonotype was recorded a few times. V usage is TRBV27 and J usage is TRBJ1-5; weak D call: TRBD1 (5 bases). Trimming left V 0 bases short and J 2 bases short, with 5 bases between. The CDR3 contains 14 residues. CDR1 is MNHEY, CDR2 SMNVEV, per germline (reference sequence). The CDR3 coding sequence is TGTGCCAGCAGTTTATCAGGGGGCAATCAGCCCCAGCATTTT. It specifies CASSLSGGNQPQHF.

J is TRBJ1-6 and V is TRBV6-6; tentative D call: TRBD1 (5 bases). Trimming stripped 8 bases from V and 7 bases from J, with 9 bases between. This CDR3 spans 12 amino acids. Germline V CDR1 and CDR2: MNHNY, SVGAGI (reference sequence). This chain's CDR3 is CASWTSNSPLHF. CDR3 in DNA: TGTGCCAGCTGGACATCGAATTCACCCCTCCACTTT.

This clonotype was counted only a few times. The chain has TRBV7-2 and TRBJ1-2, with D hard to call. V gave up 2 bases and J gave up 4 bases, with 17 bases separating them. CDR3 length: 16 residues. Germline values: CDR1 SGHTA, CDR2 FQGNSA. The CDR3 sequence is CASSLTRSAGFYGYTF. The CDR3, as DNA: TGTGCCAGCAGCTTAACTCGGTCAGCCGGGTTCTATGGCTACACCTTC.

This chain uses TRBV5-1 with TRBJ1-1; 9 positions agree with TRBD1. There are 13 residues in the CDR3. In germline, CDR1 is SGHRS, CDR2 YFSETQ. The V segment lost 2 bases and the J segment 11 bases; nucleotides outside the gene matches: 7. The CDR3 sequence is CASSLQGAREAFF. The CDR3 bases are TGCGCCAGCAGCTTACAGGGGGCGCGTGAGGCTTTCTTT. The full variable domain, with the rest looked up from reference TRBV5-1 and TRBJ1-1, is KAGVTQTPRYLIKTRGQQVTLSCSPISGHRSVSWYQQTPGQGLQFLFEYFSETQRNKGNFPGRFSGRQFSNSRSEMNVSTLELGDSALYLCASSLQGAREAFFGQGTRLTVV.

Many counts were recorded for this clonotype. V is TRBV7-9 and J is TRBJ1-2; TRBD1 is a possible D gene (5 bases). The ends were cut back, 5 bases at V and 4 bases at J, with 8 bases in the middle. Germline V gene data show CDR1 as SEHNR and CDR2 as FQNEAQ (reference sequence). This CDR3 has 12 amino acids. In DNA form, the CDR3 reads TGTGCCAGCAGCGGGGGAGGCTATGGCTACACCTTC. This codes for CASSGGGYGYTF. Based on the CDR3 plus reference TRBV7-9 and TRBJ1-2, the full variable domain is DTGVSQNPRHKITKRGQNVTFRCDPISEHNRLYWYRQTLGQGPEFLTYFQNEAQLEKSRLLSDRFSAERPKGSFSTLEIQRTEQGDSAMYLCASSGGGYGYTFGSGTRLTVV.

In its sample, this clonotype was seen many times. The chain couples TRBV10-1 to TRBJ2-7; D gene unclear. The CDR3 sequence is 15 residues long. The germline CDR1 and CDR2 sequences are WNHNN and SYGVQD (reference sequence). Trimming took off 3 bases at V and 0 bases at J, with 12 bases between the two ends. DNA of the CDR3: TGCGCCAGCAGTGAAGGCCAAACACGCTCCTACGAGCAGTACTTC. This encodes CASSEGQTRSYEQYF.

A few counts support this clonotype. J is TRBJ2-3 and V is TRBV5-4, with a weak D call TRBD2 (5 bases). Germline V gene lookup returns CDR1 SGHNT and CDR2 YYREEE (reference sequence). V was clipped by 1 base and J by 0 bases, with 15 bases between them. CDR3 size: 17 residues. The CDR3 nucleotides are TGTGCCAGCAGCTTGAAGGAACTAGAATCCAGCACAGATACGCAGTATTTT. Translating gives CASSLKELESSTDTQYF.

This chain uses TRBV4-1 with TRBJ1-6; tentative D call: TRBD1 (5 bases). V lost 1 base and J 0 bases, leaving 10 bases between the germline ends. Germline CDR1 reads MGHRA; CDR2 reads YSYEKL. This CDR3 region has 17 residues. The CDR3 DNA sequence: TGCGCCAGCAGCCAAGCGGCAGGGAGCTCCTATAATTCACCCCTCCACTTT. As protein: CASSQAAGSSYNSPLHF.

In its sample, this clonotype was seen many times. The chain is built from TRBV20-1 and TRBJ2-1; 7 nucleotides line up with TRBD2. Per germline, CDR1 DFQATT and CDR2 SNEGSKA (reference sequence). CDR3 size: 15 residues. With 0 bases clipped from V and 1 base from J, the junction kept 3 bases outside the gene matches. CDR3 loop: CSARERGMSYNEQFF. The CDR3 DNA sequence: TGCAGTGCTAGAGAGCGGGGGATGTCCTACAATGAGCAGTTCTTC.

A few counts support this clonotype. This chain uses TRBV29-1 with TRBJ2-3; 7 bases are shared with TRBD1. CDR1 and CDR2 from the germline V gene are SQVTM and ANQGSEA. The CDR3 has 14 residues. V lost 4 bases, J lost 4 bases, and 8 bases stayed unmatched. In DNA form, the CDR3 reads TGCAGCGTTGGAGAGAATACAGGGGCAGATACGCAGTATTTT. It translates to CSVGENTGADTQYF.

The rearrangement joins TRBV6-5 to TRBJ1-2; TRBD1 matches 9 bases. With 6 bases clipped from V and 8 bases from J, the junction kept 7 bases outside the gene matches. CDR1 MNHEY and CDR2 SVGAGI come from the germline V gene. This CDR3 is 13 amino acids long. CDR3 bases: TGTGCCAGCAGGGGGACAGGGTCGAGCGGCTACACCTTC. Translation gives CASRGTGSSGYTF.